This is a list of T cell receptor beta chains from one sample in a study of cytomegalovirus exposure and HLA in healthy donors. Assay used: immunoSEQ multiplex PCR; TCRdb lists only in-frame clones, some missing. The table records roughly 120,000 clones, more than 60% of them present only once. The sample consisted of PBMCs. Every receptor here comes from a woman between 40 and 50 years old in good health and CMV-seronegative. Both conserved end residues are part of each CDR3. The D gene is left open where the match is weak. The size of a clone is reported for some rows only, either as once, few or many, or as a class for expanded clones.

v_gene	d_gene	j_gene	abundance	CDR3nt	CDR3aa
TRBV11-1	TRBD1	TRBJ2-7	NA	TGTGCCAGCAGCCCCGCCCGGGACAGGAACTCCTACGAGCAGTACTTC	CASSPARDRNSYEQYF
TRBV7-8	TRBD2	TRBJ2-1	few	TGTGCCGTCTTTACGCGGGGGGCCAACAATGAGCAGTTCTTC	CAVFTRGANNEQFF
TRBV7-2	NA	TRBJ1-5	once	TGTGCCAGCAGCCGGCAGGGTGAGGGCAATCAGCCCCAGCATTTT	CASSRQGEGNQPQHF
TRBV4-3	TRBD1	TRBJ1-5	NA	TGCGCCAGCAGCCAACATCTTGCGGGACAGGGGGGCAATCAGCCCCAGCATTTT	CASSQHLAGQGGNQPQHF
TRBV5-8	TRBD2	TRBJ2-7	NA	TGTGCCAGCAGACCCGGCGGGGGGGGTTCCTACGAGCAGTACTTC	CASRPGGGGSYEQYF
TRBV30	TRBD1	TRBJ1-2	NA	TGTGCCTGTGATACAGGGGGGGGACGGGGCTACACCTTC	CACDTGGGRGYTF
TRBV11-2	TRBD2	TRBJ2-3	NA	TGTGCCAGCAGACTTAGCGGGAGCACAGATACGCAGTATTTT	CASRLSGSTDTQYF
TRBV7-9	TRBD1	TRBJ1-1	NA	TGTGCCAGCAGTTCCGGACAGGGTCGGGACACTGAAGCTTTCTTT	CASSSGQGRDTEAFF
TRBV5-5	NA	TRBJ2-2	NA	TGTGCCAGCAGCTCCGAAGACGGACTGAACACCGGGGAGCTGTTTTTT	CASSSEDGLNTGELFF
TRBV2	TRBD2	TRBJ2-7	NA	TGTGCCAGCAATCGTGGGCTAGCGGGAGATTACGAGCAGTACTTC	CASNRGLAGDYEQYF
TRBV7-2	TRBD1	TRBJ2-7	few	TGTGCCAGCAGCTTCCCACAGGGGGCGAAATACGAGCAGTACTTC	CASSFPQGAKYEQYF
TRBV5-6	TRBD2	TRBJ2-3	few	TGTGCCAGCAGCCCAGGAGGGCCGGGGGGGTTCACAGATACGCAGTATTTT	CASSPGGPGGFTDTQYF
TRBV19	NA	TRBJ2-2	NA	TGTGCCAGTAGTATAAGCGGCAGATCGAACACCGGGGAGCTGTTTTTT	CASSISGRSNTGELFF
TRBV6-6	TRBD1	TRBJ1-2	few	TGTGCCAGCAGTTTAAACAGGGGATATGGCTACACCTTC	CASSLNRGYGYTF
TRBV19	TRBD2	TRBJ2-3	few	TGTGCCAGTTTTTACGGACTAGCGGAGGAGAGCCCAGATACGCAGTATTTT	CASFYGLAEESPDTQYF
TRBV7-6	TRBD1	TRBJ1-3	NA	TGTGCCAGCAGCGCCACGCGCAGGACAGGCTCTGGAAACACCATATATTTT	CASSATRRTGSGNTIYF
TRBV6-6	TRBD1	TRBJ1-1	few	TGTGCCAGCAGTGGTACAGGGGGCACTGAAGCTTTCTTT	CASSGTGGTEAFF
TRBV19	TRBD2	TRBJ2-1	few	TGTGCCAGCCTCCCGAGCGGGGGACTATACAATGAGCAGTTCTTC	CASLPSGGLYNEQFF
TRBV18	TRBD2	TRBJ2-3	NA	TGTGCCAGCTCACCCGGGACTAGCGGGAGCGGAACAGATACGCAGTATTTT	CASSPGTSGSGTDTQYF
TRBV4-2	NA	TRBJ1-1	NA	TGTGCCAGCAGCCAAGATTTGGGAGTTACAGTGAACACTGAAGCTTTCTTT	CASSQDLGVTVNTEAFF
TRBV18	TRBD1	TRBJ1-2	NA	TGTGCCAGCTCACCAACACAGGGGGGGAGAGGCTACACCTTC	CASSPTQGGRGYTF
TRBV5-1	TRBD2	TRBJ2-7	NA	TGCGCCAGCAGCCGAGGACTAGCGGGGGATCTCTACGAGCAGTACTTC	CASSRGLAGDLYEQYF
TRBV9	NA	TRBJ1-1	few	TGTGCCAGCAGCGCCCGGGACACGGCCACTGAAGCTTTCTTT	CASSARDTATEAFF
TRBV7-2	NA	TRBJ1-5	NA	TGTGCCAGCAGCTTAGGGGGCCGGGCCCAGCATTTT	CASSLGGRAQHF
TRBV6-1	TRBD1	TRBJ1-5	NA	TGTGCCAGCAGTTGGGACAGGGGAAATCAGCCCCAGCATTTT	CASSWDRGNQPQHF
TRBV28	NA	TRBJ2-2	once	TGTGCCAGCAGTCCCAGGGCCACCGGGGAGCTGTTTTTT	CASSPRATGELFF
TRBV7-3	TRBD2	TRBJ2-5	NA	TGTGCCAGCAGCCCTAGCGGGAGGATCCAAGAGACCCAGTACTTC	CASSPSGRIQETQYF
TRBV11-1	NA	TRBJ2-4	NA	TGTGCCAGCAGCTTAGGCGGGGCTGTCAAAAACATTCAGTACTTC	CASSLGGAVKNIQYF
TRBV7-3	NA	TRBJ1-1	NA	TGTGCCAGCAGCTTAAGTTCCATCACTGAAGCTTTCTTT	CASSLSSITEAFF
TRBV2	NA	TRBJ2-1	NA	TGTGCCAGCAGTGGGCCCTACAATGAGCAGTTCTTC	CASSGPYNEQFF
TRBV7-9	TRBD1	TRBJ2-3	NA	TGTGCCAGCAGCCGTAGGACAGGGCGAGCAGATACGCAGTATTTT	CASSRRTGRADTQYF
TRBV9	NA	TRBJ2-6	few	TGTGCCAGCAGCGTAGCAGGGGCTGGGGCCAACGTCCTGACTTTC	CASSVAGAGANVLTF
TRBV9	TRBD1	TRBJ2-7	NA	TGTGCCAGCAGCGCGCGACAGGGCGGCTACGAGCAGTACTTC	CASSARQGGYEQYF
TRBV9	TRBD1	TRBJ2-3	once	TGTGCCAGCAGCCAGAGACAGGGGGCATCAGATACGCAGTATTTT	CASSQRQGASDTQYF
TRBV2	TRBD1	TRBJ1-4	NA	TGTGCCAGCACACCTGGGGACAGGGGGCAGAGGAAACTGTTTTTT	CASTPGDRGQRKLFF
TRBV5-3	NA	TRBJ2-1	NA	TGTGCCAGAAGAAAAACAGGGTACAATGAGCAGTTCTTC	CARRKTGYNEQFF
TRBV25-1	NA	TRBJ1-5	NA	TGTGCCAGCAGTGGACAGCCCAATCAGCCCCAGCATTTT	CASSGQPNQPQHF
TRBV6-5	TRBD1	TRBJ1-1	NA	TGTGCCAGCAGTCCAGATTACAGGGGAACCACTGAAGCTTTCTTT	CASSPDYRGTTEAFF
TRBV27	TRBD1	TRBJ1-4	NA	TGTGCCAGCAGTCCAACAGGGGGGGCTAATGAAAAACTGTTTTTT	CASSPTGGANEKLFF
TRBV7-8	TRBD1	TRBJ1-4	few	TGTGCCAGCAGCGTGGGACAGGGTAATGAAAAACTGTTTTTT	CASSVGQGNEKLFF
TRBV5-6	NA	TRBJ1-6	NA	TGTGCCAGCAGCTCGGCGGTGGACAGTGCCTATAATTCACCCCTCCACTTT	CASSSAVDSAYNSPLHF
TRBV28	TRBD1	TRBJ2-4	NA	TGTGCCAGCACCCCAGCCGGGACAGCCTTAATAGCCAAAAACATTCAGTACTTC	CASTPAGTALIAKNIQYF
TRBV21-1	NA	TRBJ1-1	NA	TGTGCCAGCAGCGCGAGGGACAGGGCCATGAACACTGAAGCTTTCTTT	CASSARDRAMNTEAFF
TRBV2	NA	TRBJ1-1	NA	TGTGCCAGCAGAACGGACAGAGCGAACACTGAAGCTTTCTTT	CASRTDRANTEAFF
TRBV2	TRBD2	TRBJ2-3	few	TGTGCCAGCAGTGAACCGGGACTAGCGGGAGGCTCCCCCTACGGATATTTT	CASSEPGLAGGSPYGYF
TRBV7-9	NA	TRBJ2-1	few	TGTTCCAGCAGCCCCTCCTCGGGGTATGAGCAGTTCTTC	CSSSPSSGYEQFF
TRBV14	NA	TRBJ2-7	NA	TGTGCCAGCAGCCAAGAACATCAGCAGTACTTC	CASSQEHQQYF
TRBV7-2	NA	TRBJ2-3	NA	TGTGCCAGCAGCCGTTACACAGATACGCAGTATTTT	CASSRYTDTQYF